This TCR beta chain was observed in a study of shared clonotypes between healthy human individuals. Naive CD8 cells, CD45RO-negative and positively selected for CCR7, excluded terminally differentiated effector memory CD45RA+ cells. CDR3 size: 16 residues. The V and J ends lost 5 bases and 0 bases, in that order; junction bases with no gene match: 6. The germline V gene has CDR1 SEHNR and CDR2 FQNEAQ (reference sequence). The assay was immunoSEQ multiplex PCR, and TCRdb's table has in-frame clones only and misses some. The repertoire holds around 560,000 clones, with approximately 95% as singletons. Material for sequencing was naive CD8+ T cells sorted from blood. This receptor was identified in a woman aged 25 to 45 in good health. The gene calls are TRBV7-9 and TRBJ2-2; 7 nucleotides line up with TRBD1. CDR3 sequence reads: CASSIQGTANTGELFF. CDR3 DNA: TGTGCCAGCAGCATACAGGGGACAGCGAACACCGGGGAGCTGTTTTTT.